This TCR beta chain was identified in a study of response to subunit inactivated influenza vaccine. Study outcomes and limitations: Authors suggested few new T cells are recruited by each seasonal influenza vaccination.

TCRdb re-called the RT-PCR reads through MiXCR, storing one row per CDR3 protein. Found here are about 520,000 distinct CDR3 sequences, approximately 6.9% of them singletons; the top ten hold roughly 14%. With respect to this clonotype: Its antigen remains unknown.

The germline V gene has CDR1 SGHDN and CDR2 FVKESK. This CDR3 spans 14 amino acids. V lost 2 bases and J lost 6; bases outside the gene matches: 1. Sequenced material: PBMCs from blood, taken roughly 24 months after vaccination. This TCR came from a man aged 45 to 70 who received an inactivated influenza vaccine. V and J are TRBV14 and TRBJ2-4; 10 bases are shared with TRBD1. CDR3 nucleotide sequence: TGTGCCAGCAGCCAATGGGACAGGGGAAACATTCAGTACTTC. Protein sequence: CASSQWDRGNIQYF.